This TCR beta chain was profiled in a study of T cells in Graves' hyperthyroidism and ophthalmopathy. Regarding the study as a whole: Most clonotypes that expanded in the thyroid above 0.001 also showed up in blood. A 13 V-J model separated ophthalmopathy from stable hyperthyroidism.

Ophthalmopathy patients showed a Clinical Activity Score of at least 3, NOSPECS grade of at least 4 and duration under 3 months. TCR beta CDR3 regions were amplified from RNA. First-round RT-PCR of the TCR CDR3 relied on the HTBI primer set. TCRdb passed the multiplex PCR reads through MiXCR, listing each CDR3 protein once. The sample shows a few hundred thousand distinct CDR3 sequences, roughly 15% of them seen only once. The germline gives CDR1 DFQATT, CDR2 SNEGSKA (reference sequence). The V gene lost 4 bases and the J gene lost 6 bases, with 26 bases spanning the gap. This CDR3 has 17 residues. Comments on this clonotype: Its specificity is unknown.

Sequencing input: blood. The genes are TRBV20-1 and TRBJ2-3; D perhaps matches TRBD2 (7 bases). The TCR originated in a woman between 40 and 55 years old with Graves' ophthalmopathy. DNA of the CDR3: TGCAGTGCTATGAGTGCCCTCGGGGGGCTAAGGTTGGATACGCAGTATTTT. It encodes CSAMSALGGLRLDTQYF.